A single sample gave rise to the 21 T cell receptor beta chains below, sequenced in a study of molecular identifiers for immune sequencing clone quantification. TCRdb re-called the PCR reads with MiXCR, one entry per CDR3 protein. The sample includes about 630,000 distinct CDR3 sequences, 25% seen only once; the top ten take about 0.81%. The sample comprised naive CD8+ T cells from blood, with Jurkat cell RNA spiked in. Subset meaning: FACS-sorted CD8+CD4-CCR7+CD45RA+ naive T cells. Receptor source: a human donor in good health. Some libraries in this study had Jurkat cell RNA spiked in.

This clonotype was picked up a small number of times. V usage is TRBV12-3 or TRBV12-4 and J usage is TRBJ2-7; possible D gene TRBD1, 6 bases. The CDR3 sequence is 11 residues long. The V end lost 2 bases, the J end lost 7 bases, and 6 bases lay between the germline ends. The CDR3 protein is CASSLQGEQYF. CDR3 nucleotide sequence: TGTGCCAGCAGTTTACAGGGGGAGCAGTACTTC.

V and J are TRBV7-3 and TRBJ2-5; the D is unclear. CDR3 size: 11 residues. Germline V lookup: CDR1 SGHTA, CDR2 FQGTGA. V was trimmed by 4 bases and J by 9 bases, leaving 9 bases between them. The CDR3 region has the DNA TGTGCCAGCAGCTCCGGCTCGTCCCAGTACTTC. Translated, it gives CASSSGSSQYF.

This clonotype has more than one count but fewer than ten. The rearrangement uses TRBV19 and TRBJ1-1, with D possibly being TRBD1 (5 bases). The CDR3 has 13 amino acids. Germline assignment: CDR1 LNHDA and CDR2 SQIVND (reference sequence). The V end lost 3 bases, the J end lost 8 bases, and 13 bases lay between the germline ends. The CDR3 DNA follows: TGTGCCAGTAGTATGCCCCCGGGGGGAGAAGCTTTCTTT. It yields the protein CASSMPPGGEAFF.

This clonotype was recorded many times. CDR3: CASSELASNQPQHF. In DNA, the CDR3 is TGTGCCAGCAGTGAATTGGCTAGCAATCAGCCCCAGCATTTT. The rearrangement joins TRBV2 to TRBJ1-5; no clear D. The CDR3 has 14 amino acids. V shed 2 bases and J shed 0 bases, with 5 bases lying between them. Germline CDR1 and CDR2: SNHLY and FYNNEI.

The chain joins TRBV28 to TRBJ1-2; D is possibly TRBD1 (6 bases). The CDR3 length is 15 residues. Germline CDR1 reads MDHEN; CDR2 reads SYDVKM. V gave up 5 bases and J gave up 4 bases, with 17 bases separating them. The CDR3, as DNA: TGTGCCAGCAGTATGGGGGCGGACTCCAGCTATGGCTACACCTTC. Translated: CASSMGADSSYGYTF.

As to this clonotype: A read error is possible here, since a much larger clone lies one base away. This chain joins TRBV27 and TRBJ1-5, with D hard to call. CDR3 length equals 13 residues. Germline V gene sequence: CDR1 MNHEY, CDR2 SMNVEV (reference sequence). CDR3 nucleotides: TGTGCCAGCAGTTTATCCCACAATAAGCCCCAGCATTTT. This sequence encodes CASSLSHNKPQHF.

This clonotype was counted many times. V gene TRBV4-3 combines with J gene TRBJ2-7, with TRBD1 identical over 7 bases. This CDR3 has 16 residues. CDR1 and CDR2 from the germline V gene are LGHNA and YSLEER. Trimming took 0 bases from V and 3 from J; bases not matched to a gene: 8. CDR3 sequence: CASSQESSGGSYEQYF. CDR3 nucleotide sequence: TGCGCCAGCAGCCAAGAGTCGTCAGGGGGAAGCTACGAGCAGTACTTC.

On this clonotype itself: This CDR3 fails to terminate in the conserved phenylalanine or tryptophan, so it likely reflects a read error. No DNA is shown, since the ends of the CDR3 on it are uncertain; the CDR3 is the one TCRdb lists. The chain has TRBV7-9 and TRBJ2-4; TRBD1 is taken as the D call from the table, unchecked against the DNA. Including both end residues, the CDR3 is 12 amino acids long. Germline CDR1 reads SEHNR; CDR2 reads FQNEAQ (reference sequence). CDR3 loop: CASSAGAGPLYL.

This sequence joins TRBV6-1 and TRBJ2-7, with 11 bases aligning to TRBD2. Losses at the gene ends were 2 bases for V and 6 bases for J; bases not matched to a gene: 6. Germline assignment: CDR1 MNHNS and CDR2 SASEGT. The CDR3 sequence is 15 residues long. The CDR3 bases are TGTGCCAGCAGTGAATTAGCGGGGGGGTTTTGCGAGCAGTACTTC. Translation: CASSELAGGFCEQYF.

The chain's CDR3 is CSASSARTEAFF. CDR3 coding DNA: TGCAGTGCTAGCTCGGCCCGCACTGAAGCTTTCTTT. J is TRBJ1-1 and V is TRBV20-1; D unclear. The V gene lost 3 bases and the J gene lost 4 bases, with 9 bases spanning the gap. The V gene's germline CDR1 is DFQATT and CDR2 SNEGSKA (reference sequence). This CDR3 region has 12 residues.

In the case of this clonotype: A much larger clone differs from this one at a single base, so this may be a read error. Here the CDR3 reads CASSSYRGIEPQYF. The CDR3 DNA follows: TGTGCCAGCAGCTCATACAGGGGGATTGAGCCCCAGTACTTC. V is TRBV7-9 and J is TRBJ2-5; 8 positions match TRBD1. This CDR3 has 14 amino acids. V shed 4 bases and J 9 bases; nucleotides not matched to a gene: 10. Germline CDR1 SEHNR, CDR2 FQNEAQ (reference sequence).

This clonotype has just a few counts. The gene calls are TRBV2 and TRBJ2-5; 14 bases agree with TRBD2. CDR3 length: 17 residues. Germline assignment: CDR1 SNHLY and CDR2 FYNNEI. Losses at the gene ends were 3 bases for V and 5 bases for J; bases not matched to a gene: 8. CDR3 nucleotides: TGTGCCAGCAGTGACCCGGGACTAGCGGGAGTCGGGGAGACCCAGTACTTC. Its protein is CASSDPGLAGVGETQYF.

This clonotype was counted between two and nine times. V usage is TRBV11-2 and J usage is TRBJ1-3; 10 bases align to TRBD1. Germline V CDR1 and CDR2: SGHAT, FQNNGV. J was trimmed by 6 bases and V by 5 bases; bases with no gene match: 4. The CDR3 consists of 14 residues. The chain's CDR3 is CASSPGTGENTIYF. CDR3 nucleotide sequence: TGTGCCAGCAGCCCCGGGACAGGGGAAAACACCATATATTTT.

V and J are TRBV6-1 and TRBJ2-2; 8 positions agree with TRBD2. This CDR3 spans 13 amino acids. Germline loops: CDR1 MNHNS, CDR2 SASEGT. V lost 4 bases and J lost 6; bases outside the gene matches: 1. CDR3 sequence: CASSGTSPGELFF. The CDR3 DNA sequence: TGTGCCAGCAGTGGGACTAGCCCCGGGGAGCTGTTTTTT.

This clonotype was seen a handful of times. The chain has TRBV7-9 and TRBJ2-7; 8 bases are a match to TRBD1. CDR3 length: 14 residues. Germline trimming cut 4 bases from V and 3 bases from J; bases unmatched to any gene: 5. Germline loops: CDR1 SEHNR, CDR2 FQNEAQ (reference sequence). CDR3 region: CASSSDRGDYEQYF. The CDR3 DNA reads as TGTGCCAGCAGCTCAGACAGGGGAGACTACGAGCAGTACTTC. Combining the CDR3 with reference TRBV7-9 and TRBJ2-7 gives the whole variable domain DTGVSQNPRHKITKRGQNVTFRCDPISEHNRLYWYRQTLGQGPEFLTYFQNEAQLEKSRLLSDRFSAERPKGSFSTLEIQRTEQGDSAMYLCASSSDRGDYEQYFGPGTRLTVT.

The CDR3 region is CASSLVGDGYGYTF. The CDR3 region has the DNA TGTGCCAGCAGCTTAGTCGGGGACGGCTATGGCTACACCTTC. V and J are TRBV7-9 and TRBJ1-2; possible D gene TRBD1, 5 bases. The CDR3 contains 14 residues. The V end lost 1 base, the J end lost 4 bases, and 10 bases lay between the germline ends. Germline loops: CDR1 SEHNR, CDR2 FQNEAQ (reference sequence).

This chain joins TRBV24-1 and TRBJ2-1; D is unclear. Trimming removed 4 bases from V and 7 bases from J, with 10 bases in between. The CDR3 consists of 13 residues. Germline CDR1 KGHDR, CDR2 SFDVKD. CDR3 in amino acids: CATSEGVANEQFF. The CDR3 bases are TGTGCCACCAGTGAGGGTGTAGCTAATGAGCAGTTCTTC.

This clonotype has ten or more counts. V usage is TRBV7-9 and J usage is TRBJ2-7, with 10 bases aligning to TRBD1. Germline lookup yields CDR1 SEHNR and CDR2 FQNEAQ (reference sequence). Germline trimming cut 5 bases from V and 7 bases from J; bases unmatched to any gene: 11. The CDR3 is made up of 15 amino acids. CDR3 sequence reads: CASSLRTGGPGEQYF. The CDR3 region has the DNA TGTGCCAGCAGCCTACGGACAGGGGGGCCCGGTGAGCAGTACTTC.

Regarding this clonotype: A much larger clone differs by one base, so this may be a read error. The chain employs TRBV5-6 and TRBJ2-7; the match to TRBD2 covers 11 bases. The CDR3 runs 16 residues. Germline V gene lookup returns CDR1 SGHDT and CDR2 YYEEEE. The DNA of the CDR3 is TGTGCCAGCAGCTTCACTAGCGGGGGAGAGTCCTACGAGCAGCACTTC. It specifies CASSFTSGGESYEQHF.

This clonotype was recorded at least ten times. V is TRBV28 and J is TRBJ1-5; the D gene is possibly TRBD1 (5 bases). Germline CDR1 is MDHEN and CDR2 is SYDVKM. CDR3 length: 13 residues. V was trimmed by 10 bases and J by 0 bases, leaving 10 bases between them. Here the CDR3 reads CANGAYSNQPQHF. The CDR3 nucleotides are TGTGCCAACGGGGCTTATAGCAATCAGCCCCAGCATTTT.

Worth noting for this clonotype: Since a much larger clone is just one base distant, this may be a read error. V gene TRBV2 combines with J gene TRBJ2-4; maybe TRBD1 (5 bases). The CDR3 spans 15 residues. Germline V gene data show CDR1 as SNHLY and CDR2 as FYNNEI. The CDR3 coding sequence is TGTGCCAGCAGTGGGGGCAGTATAGCCAAAAACATTCTGTACTTC. It is translated as CASSGGSIAKNILYF.